The 17 T cell receptor beta chains listed next were all sequenced from one sample in a study of spatial heterogeneity in lung cancer. TCRdb passed the 5' RACE reads through MiXCR, listing each CDR3 protein once. The sample holds around 12,000 distinct CDR3 sequences, 14% seen once. As for time point: sample taken at primary tumor resection. Unsorted tumor, nontumor lung tissue or cryopreserved PBMC supplied the whole RNA. Here the sequenced sample was PBMCs, taken at surgery. These receptors were taken from a male donor with early-stage non-small cell lung cancer.

This clonotype came up a few times. The V and J genes are TRBV20-1 and TRBJ2-5, with a possible D match to TRBD2 (6 bases). The CDR3 runs to 15 residues. With 7 bases removed from V and 4 bases from J, the gap between germline ends came to 22 bases. The germline V gene has CDR1 DFQATT and CDR2 SNEGSKA (reference sequence). CDR3 coding DNA: TGCAGTGTTAAAGCCCGGGGGACTCCAGGAGAGACCCAGTACTTC. This translates into CSVKARGTPGETQYF.

This clonotype was detected only a few times. The rearrangement uses TRBV11-3 and TRBJ2-7, with 10 bases matching TRBD1. Germline V gives CDR1 SGHNT, CDR2 YENEEA. This CDR3 is 15 amino acids long. Germline trimming cut 5 bases from V and 0 bases from J; bases unmatched to any gene: 4. Here the CDR3 DNA reads TGTGCCAGCAGCACCGGACAGGGGGGCTCCTACGAGCAGTACTTC. It is translated as CASSTGQGGSYEQYF.

The chain carries TRBV6-2 or TRBV6-3 and TRBJ1-5; D unresolved. From germline, CDR1 is MNHEY and CDR2 SVGEGT. This CDR3 has 14 residues. The germline V and J ends were trimmed by 2 bases and 9 bases, with 14 bases remaining between them. As DNA, the CDR3 is TGTGCCAGCAGTTACCTCGACCCCGTTGGGCCCCAGCATTTT. Its translation is CASSYLDPVGPQHF.

The chain's CDR3 is CASSVPASGPNTEAFF. DNA for the CDR3: TGTGCCAGCAGCGTACCCGCTTCGGGACCGAACACTGAAGCTTTCTTT. The J gene is TRBJ1-1, the V gene TRBV9; D is possibly TRBD1 (5 bases). Trimming took off 1 base at V and 1 base at J, with 14 bases between the two ends. The CDR3 consists of 16 residues. Germline-derived CDR1 and CDR2 are SGDLS and YYNGEE.

The chain is built from TRBV20-1 and TRBJ1-3; 11 bases agree with TRBD1. Germline CDR1 and CDR2: DFQATT and SNEGSKA (reference sequence). Trimming took 0 bases from V and 4 from J; bases not matched to a gene: 14. The CDR3 is 19 amino acids. In DNA form, the CDR3 reads TGCAGTGCTAGAGATAAGGAAGGGACAGGGGGAAAGGGAGGAAACACCATATATTTT. Translated, it gives CSARDKEGTGGKGGNTIYF.

This chain joins TRBV7-2 and TRBJ2-5, with 7 bases that match TRBD2. Germline CDR1 SGHTA, CDR2 FQGNSA. This CDR3 is built from 14 residues. J was trimmed by 1 base and V by 2 bases; bases with no gene match: 1. The CDR3 sequence: CASSLQRGQETQYF. CDR3 bases: TGTGCCAGCAGCTTACAGCGGGGCCAAGAGACCCAGTACTTC.

The sample holds many counts of this clonotype. This chain uses TRBV6-1 with TRBJ2-5; a possible D gene is TRBD1 (5 bases). The CDR3 is 16 amino acids. V was clipped by 2 bases and J by 2 bases, with 15 bases between them. CDR1 and CDR2 (germline): MNHNS, SASEGT. The CDR3 spells CASSELVGVRQETQYF. CDR3 nucleotide sequence: TGTGCCAGCAGTGAACTGGTAGGGGTAAGGCAAGAGACCCAGTACTTC.

This clonotype was recorded many times. The rearrangement uses TRBV6-5 and TRBJ1-1; 10 bases match TRBD1. The V gene's germline CDR1 is MNHEY and CDR2 SVGAGI. The CDR3 length is 16 residues. The V segment lost 5 bases and the J segment 0 bases; nucleotides outside the gene matches: 6. The CDR3: CASSRGTGVMNTEAFF. The CDR3 bases are TGTGCCAGCAGTCGGGGGACAGGGGTCATGAACACTGAAGCTTTCTTT.

At least ten counts were recorded for this clonotype. The rearrangement links TRBV3-1 to TRBJ2-3; no reliable D call. The germline V gene has CDR1 LGHDT and CDR2 YNNKEL (reference sequence). V was shortened by 11 bases and J by 4 bases, with 7 bases between the two germline ends. This CDR3 is 10 amino acids long. DNA of the CDR3: TGTGCCGGGGATTCAGATACGCAGTATTTT. This translates into CAGDSDTQYF.

This clonotype was counted between two and nine times. The V call is TRBV7-9, the J call TRBJ2-7, with no clear D. The CDR3 covers 13 residues. CDR1 is SEHNR and CDR2 is FQNEAQ in the germline V gene (reference sequence). V was trimmed by 5 bases and J by 4 bases, leaving 12 bases between them. CDR3 sequence (DNA): TGTGCCAGCAGCCCCCCACAAGGGTACGAGCAGTACTTC. It translates to CASSPPQGYEQYF.

V is TRBV5-1 and J is TRBJ2-1; 7 bases line up with TRBD1. CDR1 is SGHRS and CDR2 is YFSETQ in the germline V gene. The length of the CDR3 is 15 residues. V was pared by 4 bases and J by 2 bases, with 6 bases of the junction left unmatched. The CDR3 DNA is TGCGCCAGCAGCCAAGGGACAGTTGCCTACAATGAGCAGTTCTTC. Translation gives CASSQGTVAYNEQFF.

The table lists this clonotype with a few counts. The chain links TRBV9 to TRBJ1-2, with a tentative D call TRBD1 (5 bases). This CDR3 contains 14 residues. Germline lookup yields CDR1 SGDLS and CDR2 YYNGEE. V was shortened by 3 bases and J by 2 bases, with 11 bases between the two germline ends. CDR3 region: CASSAGRQNYGYTF. The CDR3 DNA reads as TGTGCCAGCAGCGCGGGACGGCAAAACTATGGCTACACCTTC.

The table lists this clonotype with many counts. The gene calls are TRBV6-6 and TRBJ2-7; D unclear. Trimming removed 5 bases from V and 6 bases from J, with 8 bases in between. The germline V gene encodes CDR1 MNHNY and CDR2 SVGAGI (reference sequence). This CDR3 has 11 residues. CDR3 sequence: CASSTGIEQYF. The DNA of the CDR3 is TGTGCCAGCAGTACGGGTATCGAGCAGTACTTC.

In nucleotides, the CDR3 is TGTGCCAGCAGCCAGGGGGGCCTGACAGATACGCAGTATTTT. It codes for CASSQGGLTDTQYF. The V call is TRBV4-2, the J call TRBJ2-3; either TRBD1 or TRBD2 may fit D (6 bases each). The CDR3 covers 14 residues. The germline gives CDR1 LGHNA, CDR2 YNFKEQ. Trimming left V 3 bases short and J 3 bases short, with 10 bases between.

The genes are TRBV10-1 and TRBJ2-7, with D hard to call. The CDR3 sequence is 12 residues long. V dropped 4 bases and J dropped 4 bases, with 8 bases sitting between them. Germline loops: CDR1 WNHNN, CDR2 SYGVQD (reference sequence). CDR3 nucleotide sequence: TGCGCCAGCAGTGGAACAGATTACGAGCAGTACTTC. This encodes CASSGTDYEQYF.

The rearrangement joins TRBV5-4 to TRBJ1-2, with 7 bases matching TRBD1. The germline V gene has CDR1 SGHNT and CDR2 YYREEE (reference sequence). The CDR3 is made up of 14 amino acids. Trimming removed 3 bases from V and 4 bases from J; junction bases left unmatched: 6. CDR3 protein: CASSWLDRSYGYTF. CDR3 bases: TGTGCCAGCAGCTGGTTGGACAGGAGCTATGGCTACACCTTC.

In this sample, this clonotype turned up a few times. The chain employs TRBV7-9 and TRBJ2-1; the D is unclear. In germline, CDR1 is SEHNR, CDR2 FQNEAQ (reference sequence). This CDR3 comprises 11 residues. V lost 6 bases and J lost 4, with 4 bases in between. The CDR3 sequence is CASSRYNEQFF. The CDR3 region has the DNA TGTGCCAGCAGTAGGTACAATGAGCAGTTCTTC.